This is a list of T cell receptor beta chains from one sample in a study of type 1 regulatory T cells. One entry per CDR3 protein, called by TCRdb with MiXCR from the reads. The sample shows over 55,000 distinct CDR3 sequences, nearly 50% of them seen only once. Which antigens these TCRs recognize remains unknown. The sequencing sample was made of cultured non-Tr1 T cells, either the whole culture or a sorted T cell fraction (not recorded which). The receptors originated from a human donor in good health. CDR3s leave out the opening cysteine and the closing phenylalanine or tryptophan.

TRBV7-2	TRBJ2-7	ASSFTSGGTAEQY
TRBV20-1	TRBJ1-5	SARVGPRDQPQH
TRBV20-1	TRBJ2-5	SANFGPNQETQY
TRBV20-1	TRBJ2-5	SALRGGGETQY
TRBV7-9	TRBJ1-1	ASSLQGTGINEAF
TRBV6-2/TRBV6-3	TRBJ1-1	ASRPDRVGGTEAF
TRBV20-1	TRBJ2-3	SAHLGGGVTDTQY
TRBV27	TRBJ2-3	ASSRPNTDTQY
TRBV20-1	TRBJ1-5	SARTRTGPNQPQH
TRBV3-1	TRBJ2-4	ASSQVGGAQNIQY
TRBV4-1	TRBJ2-7	ASSRTNQQGISYEQY
TRBV7-8	TRBJ1-1	ASSYRQGMNTEAF
TRBV5-1	TRBJ2-7	ASSNPGAYEQY
TRBV6-2/TRBV6-3	TRBJ1-1	ASSYSTPNTEAF
TRBV10-3	TRBJ2-5	AISDIIQETQY
TRBV7-2	TRBJ2-3	ASRPSGARTDTQY
TRBV5-1	TRBJ2-2	ASSSGLATGELF
TRBV12-3/TRBV12-4	TRBJ2-3	ASTKGDRDGDTQY
TRBV20-1	TRBJ2-5	SARSSGGGLETQY
TRBV15	TRBJ1-4	ATSRDPTATNEKLF
TRBV7-2	TRBJ1-2	ASSLAHRGFSGYT
TRBV11-1	TRBJ2-1	ASSLGFGAAYNEQF
TRBV20-1	TRBJ2-7	SATPGTSGGYEQY
TRBV2	TRBJ1-2	ASSEAWGNYGYT
TRBV6-5	TRBJ1-2	ASSIRAASNYGYT
TRBV5-6	TRBJ1-2	ASSLEGAQPT
TRBV29-1	TRBJ2-3	SVELDSTDTQY
TRBV5-1	TRBJ1-4	ASSFGTANEKLF
TRBV20-1	TRBJ1-3	SARVERGIGGNTIY
TRBV6-1	TRBJ2-5	ASTREHQETQY
TRBV29-1	TRBJ2-5	SDRQGGETQY
TRBV2	TRBJ2-3	ASLQGQSTDTQY
TRBV6-2/TRBV6-3	TRBJ2-7	ASRNGGLGFYEQY
TRBV20-1	TRBJ1-5	SARDAYSNQPQH
TRBV19	TRBJ2-7	ASSSPPQGAGEQY
TRBV5-1	TRBJ1-2	ASSLNTWMGNGYT
TRBV5-1	TRBJ2-3	ASRKGQGVSDTQY
TRBV4-3	TRBJ1-2	ASSQDRGTGYGYT
TRBV7-2	TRBJ2-5	ASSPRGAGTQY
TRBV3-1	TRBJ2-1	ASSQRVGGDNEQF
TRBV5-1	TRBJ1-1	ASSAVGGRNTEAF
TRBV25-1	TRBJ2-1	ASSDTRGFGAGALYNEQF
TRBV29-1	TRBJ2-3	SVEDRQGWADTQY
TRBV2	TRBJ2-4	ASSEPRVDIQY
TRBV5-1	TRBJ2-7	ASSLVPSGGPGEQY
TRBV2	TRBJ1-3	ASSEMLIAGNTIY
TRBV7-2	TRBJ1-4	ASSLGKGKLF
TRBV7-8	TRBJ2-3	ASSSGQTITDTQY
TRBV29-1	TRBJ2-1	SVDDGGTYNEQF
TRBV4-3	TRBJ2-5	ASSQGRAPLQETQY
TRBV11-2	TRBJ2-3	ASRPGSTDTQY